The T cell receptor (beta chain) described here comes from a study of memory CD4+ T cells and cytomegalovirus serostatus. The J segment lost 4 bases and the V segment lost 2 bases, leaving 7 bases of the junction unmatched. Germline CDR1 KGHSH, CDR2 LQKENI. This CDR3 has 15 amino acids. Sequenced by immunoSEQ multiplex PCR; TCRdb stores in-frame clones only, minus some. The sample records fewer than 35,000 clones, about four fifths being singletons. Single viable CD3+CD4+CD8-CD45RO+ cells were sorted as the memory CD4+ T cells. CMV serostatus came from serum IgG against pp150, pp28, p38, p52. Sequenced input: memory CD4+ T cells from blood. The chain uses TRBV18 and TRBJ1-1; 7 positions agree with TRBD1. This receptor was taken from an adult in good health and CMV-seronegative. CDR3 nucleotides: TGTGCCAGCTCACCAACAGGGGAGAGGGCCACTGAAGCTTTCTTT. Amino acid sequence: CASSPTGERATEAFF.